A single sample gave rise to the 4 T cell receptor beta chains below, sequenced in a study of shared clonotypes between healthy human individuals. The method was immunoSEQ multiplex PCR; TCRdb's version includes in-frame clones alone and lacks a portion of them. In the table there are about 2.2 million clones, roughly 93% of which are singletons. Naive CD8 cells lacked CD45RO and underwent positive selection for CCR7, leaving out terminally differentiated effector memory CD45RA+ cells. The source material was naive CD8+ T cells from PBMCs. Receptors originate from a man between 18 and 29 years old in good health. Some clones in this sample may be carry-over from other donors' samples.

The J gene is TRBJ2-1, the V gene TRBV4-1, with 10 bases fitting TRBD2. This CDR3 contains 18 residues. Germline trimming cut 0 bases from V and 1 base from J; bases unmatched to any gene: 6. CDR1 is MGHRA and CDR2 is YSYEKL in the germline V gene. The CDR3 is CASSQDVAGGGSYNEQFF. The CDR3 region has the DNA TGCGCCAGCAGCCAAGACGTAGCGGGAGGTGGGTCCTACAATGAGCAGTTCTTC.

This clone appeared once. The gene calls are TRBV11-2 and TRBJ1-2; TRBD1 is a possible D gene (6 bases). Trimming shortened V by 2 bases and J by 8 bases, and 9 bases separated the two germline ends. Per the germline V gene, CDR1 is SGHAT and CDR2 is FQNNGV. CDR3 length equals 12 residues. The CDR3 coding sequence is TGTGCCAGCAGCTTAAACAGGGACGGCTACACCTTC. This encodes CASSLNRDGYTF.

The genes are TRBV14 and TRBJ2-7, with TRBD2 identical over 10 bases. Germline CDR1 is SGHDN and CDR2 is FVKESK. Trimming at V came to 1 base and at J to 6 bases, leaving 9 bases not matched to a gene. CDR3 length equals 16 residues. The CDR3: CASSQASTSGKLEQYF. Written as DNA, the CDR3 is TGTGCCAGCAGCCAAGCCAGCACTAGCGGGAAGCTCGAGCAGTACTTC. The entire variable domain, with the rest obtained from reference TRBV14 and TRBJ2-7, is as follows: EAGVTQFPSHSVIEKGQTVTLRCDPISGHDNLYWYRRVMGKEIKFLLHFVKESKQDESGMPNNRFLAERTGGTYSTLKVQPAELEDSGVYFCASSQASTSGKLEQYFGPGTRLTVT.

V and J are TRBV4-1 and TRBJ2-3; 8 bases are shared with TRBD2. V shed 0 bases, J shed 2 bases, and the junction held 4 bases outside the gene matches. Germline assignment: CDR1 MGHRA and CDR2 YSYEKL. The CDR3 totals 16 residues. Written as DNA, the CDR3 is TGCGCCAGCAGCCAAGATACTAGCGGTTACACAGATACGCAGTATTTT. Protein product: CASSQDTSGYTDTQYF.